Here is one T cell receptor (beta chain) with its context. In its sample, this clone was seen a few times. Its antigen target is currently unknown. Nothing much larger sits one base from this clone, and base qualities are not available. This entry belongs to a study of preoperative IRX-2 immunotherapy in early breast cancer (dated by TCRdb to between 2018 and 2021). This specimen's treatment or condition label, interpreted: preoperative locoregional IRX-2 cytokine immunotherapy. The samples were obtained from a phase Ib study that tested preoperative, locoregional IRX-2 cytokine immunotherapy meant to prime immune responses. Patients with early-stage breast cancer who were given IRX-2 before surgery served as donors. Library preparation was by the immunoSEQ multiplex PCR assay. TCRdb's version of the immuneACCESS table is confined to in-frame rearrangements and falls short of the full clone set. An unresolved V gene accounts for under half of the shortfall where checked; the remainder is of unknown origin. Present in this sample are some 30,000 clones, 83% of which were seen just once. Around 2.7% of the sample rests with the top ten.

Sequences were derived from lymph node tissue, sampled from a patient treated with IRX-2 immunotherapy. This TCR was sampled from a human donor with breast cancer.

The DNA sequence is TGTGCCACCAGCAGGACCGTGGGAGCCCCAGATACGCAGTATTTT. Translated, this is CATSRTVGAPDTQYF. The chain uses TRBV15 and TRBJ2-3; the D region possibly corresponds to TRBD2 (5 bases align). V lost 3 bases and J lost 4 bases; the stretch between them is 14 bases long. Taken from cysteine to phenylalanine, the CDR3 has 15 residues. CDR3 DNA is the only sequence kept; it has 45 bases, read in frame from the first base. The germline V gene (reference sequence) provides CDR1 LNHNV and CDR2 YYDKDF.